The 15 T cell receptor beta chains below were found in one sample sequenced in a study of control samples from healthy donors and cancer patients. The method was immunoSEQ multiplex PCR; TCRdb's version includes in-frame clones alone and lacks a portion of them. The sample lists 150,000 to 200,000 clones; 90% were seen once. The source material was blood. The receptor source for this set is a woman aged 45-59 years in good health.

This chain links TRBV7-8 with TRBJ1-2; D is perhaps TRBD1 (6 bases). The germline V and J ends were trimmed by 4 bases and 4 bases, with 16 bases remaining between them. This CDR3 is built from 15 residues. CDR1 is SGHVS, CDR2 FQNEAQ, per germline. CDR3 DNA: TGTGCCAGCAGCTCCACCGGACCAGGGGCCTATGGCTACACCTTC. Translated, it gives CASSSTGPGAYGYTF. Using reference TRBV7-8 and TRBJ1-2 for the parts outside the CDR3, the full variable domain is GAGVSQSPRYKVAKRGQDVALRCDPISGHVSLFWYQQALGQGPEFLTYFQNEAQLDKSGLPSDRFFAERPEGSVSTLKIQRTQQEDSAVYLCASSSTGPGAYGYTFGSGTRLTVV.

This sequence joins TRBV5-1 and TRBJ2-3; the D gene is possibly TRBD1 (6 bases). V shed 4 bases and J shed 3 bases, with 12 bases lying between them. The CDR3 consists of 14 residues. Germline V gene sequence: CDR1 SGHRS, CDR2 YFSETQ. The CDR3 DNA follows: TGCGCCAGCAGCCAAACAGGGATAACAGATACGCAGTATTTT. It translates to CASSQTGITDTQYF.

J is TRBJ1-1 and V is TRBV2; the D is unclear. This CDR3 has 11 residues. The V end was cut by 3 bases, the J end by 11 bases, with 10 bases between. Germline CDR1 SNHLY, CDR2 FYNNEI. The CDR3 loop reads CASSEVLGAFF. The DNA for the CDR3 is TGTGCCAGCAGTGAGGTCCTTGGGGCTTTCTTT.

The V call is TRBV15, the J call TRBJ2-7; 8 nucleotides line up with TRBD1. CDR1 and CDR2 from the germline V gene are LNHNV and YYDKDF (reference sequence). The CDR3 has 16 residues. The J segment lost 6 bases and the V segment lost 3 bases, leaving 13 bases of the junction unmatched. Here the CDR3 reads CATSRETADRGGEQYF. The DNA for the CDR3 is TGTGCCACCAGCAGGGAGACAGCTGACAGGGGTGGCGAGCAGTACTTC.

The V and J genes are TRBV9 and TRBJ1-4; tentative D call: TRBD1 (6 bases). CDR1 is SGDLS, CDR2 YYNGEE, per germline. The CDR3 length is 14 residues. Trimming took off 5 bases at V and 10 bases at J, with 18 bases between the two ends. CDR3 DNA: TGTGCCAGCAGTGGGGGCCCCTGGGACGGAAAACTGTTTTTT. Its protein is CASSGGPWDGKLFF.

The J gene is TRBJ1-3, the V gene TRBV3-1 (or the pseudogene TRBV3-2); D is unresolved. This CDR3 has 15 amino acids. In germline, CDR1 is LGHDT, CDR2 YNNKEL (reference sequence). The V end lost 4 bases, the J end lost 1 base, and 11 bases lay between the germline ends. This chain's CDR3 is CASSLIGTSGNTIYF. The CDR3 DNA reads TGTGCCAGCAGCCTAATTGGCACTTCTGGAAACACCATATATTTT.

CDR3 sequence (DNA): TGTGCCAGCCCTCCTCCACTAGCGGGGGCCCACAACACCGGGGAGCTGTTTTTT. The encoded protein is CASPPPLAGAHNTGELFF. This chain links TRBV3-1 (or the pseudogene TRBV3-2) with TRBJ2-2; 11 nucleotides line up with TRBD2. V lost 8 bases, J lost 2 bases, and 13 bases stayed unmatched. This CDR3 is 18 amino acids long. CDR1 LGHDT and CDR2 YNNKEL come from the germline V gene (reference sequence).

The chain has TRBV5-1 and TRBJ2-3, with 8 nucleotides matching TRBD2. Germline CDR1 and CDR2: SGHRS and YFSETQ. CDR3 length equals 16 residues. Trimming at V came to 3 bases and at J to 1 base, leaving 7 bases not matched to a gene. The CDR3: CASSSVAGKGTDTQYF. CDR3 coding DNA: TGCGCCAGCAGCTCCGTAGCGGGGAAAGGCACAGATACGCAGTATTTT.

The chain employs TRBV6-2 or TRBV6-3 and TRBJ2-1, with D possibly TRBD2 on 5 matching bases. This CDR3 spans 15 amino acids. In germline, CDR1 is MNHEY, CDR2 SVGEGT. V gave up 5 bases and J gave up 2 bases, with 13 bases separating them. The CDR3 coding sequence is TGTGCCAGCAGTCCCACGTTCGGGACCTACAATGAGCAGTTCTTC. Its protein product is CASSPTFGTYNEQFF.

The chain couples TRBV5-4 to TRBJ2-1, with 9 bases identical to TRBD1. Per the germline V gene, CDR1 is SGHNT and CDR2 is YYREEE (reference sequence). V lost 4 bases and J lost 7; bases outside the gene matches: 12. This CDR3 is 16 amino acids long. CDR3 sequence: CASSPRKGQGINEQFF. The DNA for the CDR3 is TGTGCCAGCAGCCCACGTAAGGGACAGGGAATTAATGAGCAGTTCTTC. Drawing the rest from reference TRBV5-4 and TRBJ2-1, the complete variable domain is ETGVTQSPTHLIKTRGQQVTLRCSSQSGHNTVSWYQQALGQGPQFIFQYYREEENGRGNFPPRFSGLQFPNYSSELNVNALELDDSALYLCASSPRKGQGINEQFFGPGTRLTVL.

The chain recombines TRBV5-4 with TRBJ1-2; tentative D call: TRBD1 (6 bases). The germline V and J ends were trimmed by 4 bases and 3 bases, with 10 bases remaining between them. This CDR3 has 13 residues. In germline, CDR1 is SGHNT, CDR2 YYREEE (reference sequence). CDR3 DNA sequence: TGTGCCAGCAGCCTAGACAGGTACTATGGCTACACCTTC. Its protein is CASSLDRYYGYTF.

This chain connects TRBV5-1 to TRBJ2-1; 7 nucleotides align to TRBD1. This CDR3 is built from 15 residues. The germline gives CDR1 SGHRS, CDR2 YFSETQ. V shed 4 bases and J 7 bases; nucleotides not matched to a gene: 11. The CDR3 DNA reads TGCGCCAGCAGCCCCAAGACAGGGACGGGAAATGAGCAGTTCTTC. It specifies CASSPKTGTGNEQFF. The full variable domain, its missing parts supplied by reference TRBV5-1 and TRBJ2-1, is KAGVTQTPRYLIKTRGQQVTLSCSPISGHRSVSWYQQTPGQGLQFLFEYFSETQRNKGNFPGRFSGRQFSNSRSEMNVSTLELGDSALYLCASSPKTGTGNEQFFGPGTRLTVL.

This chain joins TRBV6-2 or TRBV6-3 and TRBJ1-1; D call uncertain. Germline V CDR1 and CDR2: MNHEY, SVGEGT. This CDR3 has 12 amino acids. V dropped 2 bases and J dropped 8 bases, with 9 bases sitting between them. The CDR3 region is CASSYPGREAFF. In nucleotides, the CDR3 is TGTGCCAGCAGTTACCCCGGGAGGGAAGCTTTCTTT.

CDR3 amino acids: CASSLTGTGVGPLHF. In DNA, the CDR3 is TGTGCCAGCAGCTTAACCGGGACAGGGGTGGGACCCCTCCACTTT. This rearrangement joins TRBV7-2 to TRBJ1-6; 10 bases are a match to TRBD1. Per germline, CDR1 SGHTA and CDR2 FQGNSA. Germline trimming cut 2 bases from V and 12 bases from J; bases unmatched to any gene: 7. The CDR3 extends over 15 amino acids. The full variable domain, rest sourced from reference TRBV7-2 and TRBJ1-6, is GAGVSQSPSNKVTEKGKDVELRCDPISGHTALYWYRQSLGQGLEFLIYFQGNSAPDKSGLPSDRFSAERTGGSVSTLTIQRTQQEDSAVYLCASSLTGTGVGPLHFGNGTRLTVT.

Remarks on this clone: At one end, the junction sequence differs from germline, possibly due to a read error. CDR3 nucleotide sequence: TGTGCCAGCGGAGGGATTGGCTATGGCTGCACCTTC. It encodes CASGGIGYGCTF. The genes are TRBV3-1 (or the pseudogene TRBV3-2) and TRBJ1-2; D gene unclear. Germline V gives CDR1 LGHDT, CDR2 YNNKEL (reference sequence). This CDR3 contains 12 residues.